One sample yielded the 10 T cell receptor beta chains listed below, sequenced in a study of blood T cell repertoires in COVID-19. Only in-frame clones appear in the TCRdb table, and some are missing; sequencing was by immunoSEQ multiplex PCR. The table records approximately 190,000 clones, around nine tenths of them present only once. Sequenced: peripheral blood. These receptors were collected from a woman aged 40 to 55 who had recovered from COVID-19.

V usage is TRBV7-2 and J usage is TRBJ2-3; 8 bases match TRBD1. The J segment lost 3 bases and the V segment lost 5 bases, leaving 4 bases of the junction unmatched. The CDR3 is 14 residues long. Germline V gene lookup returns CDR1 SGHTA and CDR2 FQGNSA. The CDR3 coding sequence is TGTGCCAGCAGCCCAGACAGGGGAACAGATACGCAGTATTTT. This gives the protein CASSPDRGTDTQYF.

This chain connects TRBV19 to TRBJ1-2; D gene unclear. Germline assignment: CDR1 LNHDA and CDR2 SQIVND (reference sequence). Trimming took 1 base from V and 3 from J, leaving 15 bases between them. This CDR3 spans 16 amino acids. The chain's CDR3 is CASSIAGVPDYYGYTF. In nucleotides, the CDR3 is TGTGCCAGTAGTATAGCCGGGGTTCCGGACTACTATGGCTACACCTTC.

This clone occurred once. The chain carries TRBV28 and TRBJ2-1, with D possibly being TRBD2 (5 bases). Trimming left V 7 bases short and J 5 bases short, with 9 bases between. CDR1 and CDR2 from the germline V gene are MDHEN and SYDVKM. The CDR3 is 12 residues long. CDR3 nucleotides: TGTGCCAGCATCCGGGGTAACAATGAGCAGTTCTTC. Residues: CASIRGNNEQFF.

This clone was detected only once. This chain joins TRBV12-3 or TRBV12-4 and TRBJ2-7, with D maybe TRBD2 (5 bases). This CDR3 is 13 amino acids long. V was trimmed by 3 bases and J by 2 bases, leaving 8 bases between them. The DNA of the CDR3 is TGTGCCAGCAGTTTGACTACCACCTACGAGCAGTACTTC. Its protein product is CASSLTTTYEQYF.

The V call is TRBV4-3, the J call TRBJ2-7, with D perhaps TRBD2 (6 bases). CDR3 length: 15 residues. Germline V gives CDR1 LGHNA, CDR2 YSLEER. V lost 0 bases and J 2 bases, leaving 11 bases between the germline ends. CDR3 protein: CASSQEREITYEQYF. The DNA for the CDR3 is TGCGCCAGCAGCCAAGAGCGGGAAATTACCTACGAGCAGTACTTC.

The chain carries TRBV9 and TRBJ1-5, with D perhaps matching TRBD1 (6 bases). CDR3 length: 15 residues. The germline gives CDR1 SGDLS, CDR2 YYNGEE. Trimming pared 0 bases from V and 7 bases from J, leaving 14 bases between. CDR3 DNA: TGTGCCAGCAGCGTAGGCTCTGGGGGGGCCCAGCCCCAGCATTTT. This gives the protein CASSVGSGGAQPQHF.

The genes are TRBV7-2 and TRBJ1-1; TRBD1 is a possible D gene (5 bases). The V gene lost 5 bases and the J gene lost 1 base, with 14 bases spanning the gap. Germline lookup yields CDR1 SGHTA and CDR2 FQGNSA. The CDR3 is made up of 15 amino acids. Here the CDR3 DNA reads TGTGCCAGCAGCCCGTCGACAGTGAGGAACACTGAAGCTTTCTTT. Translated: CASSPSTVRNTEAFF.

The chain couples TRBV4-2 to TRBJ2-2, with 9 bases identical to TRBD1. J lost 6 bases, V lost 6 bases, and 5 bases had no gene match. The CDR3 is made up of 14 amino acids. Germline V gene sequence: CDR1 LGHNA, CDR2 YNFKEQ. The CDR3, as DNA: TGTGCCAGCAGTCCGACAGGGGGGGCCGGGGAGCTGTTTTTT. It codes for CASSPTGGAGELFF.

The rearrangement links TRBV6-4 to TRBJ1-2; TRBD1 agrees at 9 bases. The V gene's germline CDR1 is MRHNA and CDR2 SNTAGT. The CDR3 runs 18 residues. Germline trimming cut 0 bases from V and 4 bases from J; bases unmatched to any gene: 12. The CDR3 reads CASSDSWTGAQMGYGYTF. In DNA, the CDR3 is TGTGCCAGCAGTGACTCGTGGACAGGGGCCCAAATGGGCTATGGCTACACCTTC.

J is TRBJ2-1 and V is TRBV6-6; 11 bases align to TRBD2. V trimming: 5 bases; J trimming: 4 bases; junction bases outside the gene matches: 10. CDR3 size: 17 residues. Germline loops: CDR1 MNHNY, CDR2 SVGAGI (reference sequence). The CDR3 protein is CASSPLLTSGGYNEQFF. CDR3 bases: TGTGCCAGCAGTCCTCTCCTAACTAGCGGGGGTTACAATGAGCAGTTCTTC.